This T cell receptor beta chain was captured in a study of OX40 agonist ivuxolimab in advanced cancers. This clone was detected only once. Germline CDR1 is SGHDN and CDR2 is FVKESK. V was trimmed by 0 bases and J by 6 bases, leaving 8 bases between them. The length of the CDR3 is 13 residues. TCRdb keeps only in-frame clones here, not all; method: immunoSEQ multiplex PCR. The sample records more than 50,000 clones, 70% to 90% being singletons. This chain joins TRBV14 and TRBJ1-1; unclear D gene. The clonotype originates from an adult with an advanced solid tumor such as melanoma, head and neck, liver or kidney cancer. The source material was CD4+ or CD8+ T cells sorted from blood, sampled in a trial of the OX40 agonist ivuxolimab. The CDR3 protein is CASSQERSAEAFF. In DNA, the CDR3 is TGTGCCAGCAGCCAAGAACGGTCAGCTGAAGCTTTCTTT.